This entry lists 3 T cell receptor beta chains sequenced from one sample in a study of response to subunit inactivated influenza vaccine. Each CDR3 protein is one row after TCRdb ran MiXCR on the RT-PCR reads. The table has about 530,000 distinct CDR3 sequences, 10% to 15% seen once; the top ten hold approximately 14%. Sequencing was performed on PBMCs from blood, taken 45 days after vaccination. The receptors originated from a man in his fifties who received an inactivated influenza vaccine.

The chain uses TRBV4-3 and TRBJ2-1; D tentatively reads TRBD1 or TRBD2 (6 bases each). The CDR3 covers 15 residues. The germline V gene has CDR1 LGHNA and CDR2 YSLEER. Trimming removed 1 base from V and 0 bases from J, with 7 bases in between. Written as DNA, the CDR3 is TGCGCCAGCAGCCAAGGGGGGGCCTCCTACAATGAGCAGTTCTTC. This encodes CASSQGGASYNEQFF.

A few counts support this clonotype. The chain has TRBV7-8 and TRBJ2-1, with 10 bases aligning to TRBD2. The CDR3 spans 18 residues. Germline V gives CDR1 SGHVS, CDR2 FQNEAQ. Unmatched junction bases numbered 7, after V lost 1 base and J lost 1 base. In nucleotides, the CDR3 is TGTGCCAGCAGCTTAGTCGCTAGCGGGAGATTTTCCTACAATGAGCAGTTCTTC. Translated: CASSLVASGRFSYNEQFF.

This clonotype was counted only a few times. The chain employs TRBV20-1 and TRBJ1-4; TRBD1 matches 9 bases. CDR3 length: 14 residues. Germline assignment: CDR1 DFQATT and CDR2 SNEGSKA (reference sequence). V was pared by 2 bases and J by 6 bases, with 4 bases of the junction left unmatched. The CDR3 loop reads CSARPGQGYEKLFF. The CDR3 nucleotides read TGCAGTGCTAGACCCGGACAGGGGTATGAAAAACTGTTTTTT.